These 28 T cell receptor beta chains originate from one sample sequenced in a study of shared T cell receptors in the human thymus. TCRdb's table, derived via immunoSEQ multiplex PCR, lists solely in-frame clones and lacks some. The sample yields 640,000 or so clones, approximately 87% seen once. The data were also submitted as part of a second study, on human thymus T cells.

The sample taken for sequencing was thymocytes. The receptors shown here come from a boy under three years old with a congenital heart defect.

The rearrangement uses TRBV4-3 and TRBJ2-7; 9 positions agree with TRBD2. After removal of 1 base from V and 3 bases from J, the junction contained 7 bases not matched to a gene. The CDR3 contains 16 residues. CDR1 is LGHNA and CDR2 is YSLEER in the germline V gene. The CDR3 reads CASSQAVAGERYEQYF. The CDR3 DNA is TGCGCCAGCAGCCAAGCCGTAGCGGGAGAGCGCTACGAGCAGTACTTC.

The V gene is TRBV7-2, the J gene TRBJ1-1; TRBD1 matches 7 bases. J gave up 3 bases and V 3 bases, and 10 bases lay outside the gene matches. This CDR3 spans 16 amino acids. Per germline, CDR1 SGHTA and CDR2 FQGNSA. The CDR3 sequence is CASSLIFSDRDTEAFF. In DNA, the CDR3 is TGTGCCAGCAGCTTGATCTTCTCAGACAGGGACACTGAAGCTTTCTTT.

The chain recombines TRBV4-3 with TRBJ2-2; tentatively, D is TRBD1 (6 bases). This CDR3 spans 16 amino acids. With 8 bases removed from V and 0 bases from J, the gap between germline ends came to 16 bases. Germline V gene lookup returns CDR1 LGHNA and CDR2 YSLEER. The DNA of the CDR3 is TGCGCCAGCGGAGTTGGGGGCCCGTCGAACACCGGGGAGCTGTTTTTT. This translates into CASGVGGPSNTGELFF.

The chain carries TRBV28 and TRBJ2-7; D is perhaps TRBD1 (6 bases). Germline CDR1 and CDR2: MDHEN and SYDVKM. Trimming took off 3 bases at V and 7 bases at J, with 22 bases between the two ends. The CDR3 consists of 16 residues. The CDR3 bases are TGTGCCAGCAGTTTTCGAAGACAGGTCCTGATGGGAGAGCAGTACTTC. Encoded protein: CASSFRRQVLMGEQYF.

The chain employs TRBV25-1 and TRBJ2-5; 9 bases agree with TRBD1. V trimming: 5 bases; J trimming: 5 bases; junction bases outside the gene matches: 9. Germline V gene lookup returns CDR1 MGHDK and CDR2 SYGVNS. The CDR3 length is 15 residues. This chain's CDR3 is CASSPRYRGPETQYF. The DNA of the CDR3 is TGTGCCAGCAGTCCGAGGTACAGGGGGCCGGAGACCCAGTACTTC. The complete variable domain, with remaining parts taken from reference TRBV25-1 and TRBJ2-5, reads EADIYQTPRYLVIGTGKKITLECSQTMGHDKMYWYQQDPGMELHLIHYSYGVNSTEKGDLSSESTVSRIRTEHFPLTLESARPSHTSQYLCASSPRYRGPETQYFGPGTRLLVL.

The J gene is TRBJ2-2, the V gene TRBV11-2; TRBD2 might be the D (5 bases). Trimming left V 0 bases short and J 3 bases short, with 14 bases between. The CDR3 contains 17 residues. Germline V gene sequence: CDR1 SGHAT, CDR2 FQNNGV. The CDR3 is CASSLDPRLAHTGELFF. The CDR3, as DNA: TGTGCCAGCAGCTTAGATCCCCGATTAGCGCACACCGGGGAGCTGTTTTTT.

The rearrangement links TRBV27 to TRBJ1-1; possibly TRBD1 for D (5 bases). The ends were cut back, 6 bases at V and 6 bases at J, with 14 bases in the middle. Germline-derived CDR1 and CDR2 are MNHEY and SMNVEV (reference sequence). The CDR3 has 13 amino acids. DNA of the CDR3: TGTGCCAGCAGATTACGCGGGACCCCTGAAGCTTTCTTT. It is translated as CASRLRGTPEAFF.

V is TRBV25-1 and J is TRBJ2-7, with a weak D call TRBD1 (5 bases). Trimming pared 0 bases from V and 5 bases from J, leaving 8 bases between. Germline lookup yields CDR1 MGHDK and CDR2 SYGVNS. This CDR3 has 13 residues. CDR3 sequence reads: CASSEYRVHEQYF. CDR3 DNA: TGTGCCAGCAGTGAATACAGGGTCCACGAGCAGTACTTC.

The chain recombines TRBV9 with TRBJ2-2; 7 bases match TRBD2. The ends lost 4 bases at V and 4 bases at J; junction bases unmatched: 7. CDR1 and CDR2 from the germline V gene are SGDLS and YYNGEE. The CDR3 loop spans 15 amino acids. The DNA for the CDR3 is TGTGCCAGCAGCCCAGCGGGACCGGGCACCGGGGAGCTGTTTTTT. Its protein product is CASSPAGPGTGELFF.

The chain employs TRBV4-2 and TRBJ1-4; tentatively, D is TRBD1 (5 bases). Trimming took 1 base from V and 7 from J, leaving 19 bases between them. Per germline, CDR1 LGHNA and CDR2 YNFKEQ. This CDR3 contains 17 residues. CDR3 residues: CASSQGNSTATGEKLFF. In DNA, the CDR3 is TGTGCCAGCAGCCAAGGGAACTCGACAGCCACAGGTGAAAAACTGTTTTTT.

V usage is TRBV6-1 and J usage is TRBJ1-5; maybe TRBD1 (5 bases). CDR1 and CDR2 (germline): MNHNS, SASEGT. This CDR3 region has 13 residues. V was cut by 8 bases and J by 4 bases, with 12 bases left in between. CDR3 amino acids: CASGGMANQPQHF. CDR3 nucleotide sequence: TGTGCCAGCGGGGGGATGGCAAATCAGCCCCAGCATTTT.

The chain carries TRBV2 and TRBJ2-1; a weak D match, TRBD2 (6 bases). The CDR3 has 10 amino acids. The germline gives CDR1 SNHLY, CDR2 FYNNEI. V was clipped by 7 bases and J by 15 bases, with 13 bases between them. CDR3 nucleotides: TGTGCCAGCATGGGGACTTGCCCGTTCTTC. It is translated as CASMGTCPFF.

The rearrangement links TRBV7-6 to TRBJ1-1; TRBD1 is a possible D gene (6 bases). There are 12 residues in the CDR3. Germline-derived CDR1 and CDR2 are SGHVS and FNYEAQ. V dropped 5 bases and J dropped 6 bases, with 10 bases sitting between them. CDR3 coding DNA: TGTGCCAGCAGCCCGCAGGGGTCTGAAGCTTTCTTT. Amino acids: CASSPQGSEAFF.

The chain employs TRBV9 and TRBJ1-2, with D perhaps matching TRBD1 (5 bases). The germline V gene encodes CDR1 SGDLS and CDR2 YYNGEE. The CDR3 is 15 amino acids. V was trimmed by 0 bases and J by 4 bases, leaving 13 bases between them. CDR3 DNA sequence: TGTGCCAGCAGCGTAGCGGCGAGACAGACCTATGGCTACACCTTC. Its protein product is CASSVAARQTYGYTF.

The chain recombines TRBV19 with TRBJ1-5, with a weak D call TRBD1 (5 bases). V was pared by 0 bases and J by 5 bases, with 14 bases between. Germline assignment: CDR1 LNHDA and CDR2 SQIVND (reference sequence). The length of the CDR3 is 16 residues. The CDR3, as DNA: TGTGCCAGTAGTATAGAGTCAGGGTCGGGGGATCAGCCCCAGCATTTT. Amino acid sequence: CASSIESGSGDQPQHF.

This chain joins TRBV27 and TRBJ1-1; 9 bases align to TRBD1. Germline CDR1 reads MNHEY; CDR2 reads SMNVEV (reference sequence). V gave up 3 bases and J gave up 6 bases; unmatched junction bases: 11. The CDR3 sequence is 16 residues long. CDR3 sequence: CASSFIGDREISEAFF. The CDR3 DNA reads TGTGCCAGCAGTTTTATCGGGGACAGGGAGATCTCTGAAGCTTTCTTT.

This sequence joins TRBV27 and TRBJ2-7; no clear D. The CDR3 sequence is 13 residues long. V was clipped by 7 bases and J by 6 bases, with 16 bases between them. Germline V CDR1 and CDR2: MNHEY, SMNVEV (reference sequence). The CDR3 here is CASKIPPSSEQYF. CDR3 nucleotides: TGTGCCAGCAAAATCCCCCCCTCTAGCGAGCAGTACTTC.

This chain uses TRBV9 with TRBJ2-5, with TRBD2 matching over 7 bases. With 0 bases clipped from V and 3 bases from J, the junction kept 14 bases outside the gene matches. Germline loops: CDR1 SGDLS, CDR2 YYNGEE. The CDR3 sequence is 18 residues long. CDR3 sequence: CASSVDAGGAGLKETQYF. The CDR3 nucleotides read TGTGCCAGCAGCGTAGACGCGGGCGGAGCGGGGCTCAAAGAGACCCAGTACTTC.

The V gene is TRBV28, the J gene TRBJ1-3; D may be TRBD1 (5 bases). V was clipped by 6 bases and J by 0 bases, with 15 bases between them. This CDR3 region has 16 residues. Germline V gene lookup returns CDR1 MDHEN and CDR2 SYDVKM. The CDR3 bases are TGTGCCAGCAGCGCTAGGACAAAAAGCTCTGGAAACACCATATATTTT. Translation gives CASSARTKSSGNTIYF.

The rearrangement joins TRBV5-6 to TRBJ1-1; D is undetermined. Germline V gene sequence: CDR1 SGHDT, CDR2 YYEEEE. V lost 2 bases and J lost 1, with 9 bases in between. The CDR3 covers 14 residues. CDR3 sequence: CASSFYTPNTEAFF. CDR3 sequence (DNA): TGTGCCAGCAGCTTTTATACTCCGAACACTGAAGCTTTCTTT.

There are a few counts of this clone. This chain joins TRBV20-1 and TRBJ2-3; no definite D call. Germline V gene sequence: CDR1 DFQATT, CDR2 SNEGSKA (reference sequence). V dropped 3 bases and J dropped 4 bases, with 2 bases sitting between them. This CDR3 is 10 amino acids long. The CDR3 reads CSASSDTQYF. Here the CDR3 DNA reads TGCAGTGCTAGCTCAGATACGCAGTATTTT.

The rearrangement links TRBV15 to TRBJ2-5; 9 positions match TRBD2. The CDR3 consists of 18 residues. The germline CDR1 and CDR2 sequences are LNHNV and YYDKDF (reference sequence). Germline trimming cut 0 bases from V and 4 bases from J; bases unmatched to any gene: 12. CDR3 region: CATSRDGRLAGLGETQYF. The DNA for the CDR3 is TGTGCCACCAGCAGAGATGGACGCCTAGCGGGACTCGGAGAGACCCAGTACTTC.

The chain carries TRBV6-1 and TRBJ1-5, with D possibly TRBD1 on 6 matching bases. Germline V gene data show CDR1 as MNHNS and CDR2 as SASEGT. The CDR3 consists of 15 residues. Trimming stripped 6 bases from V and 5 bases from J, with 17 bases between. The DNA of the CDR3 is TGTGCCAGCAGAAATAAGGGCAGGGGATATCAGCCCCAGCATTTT. It translates to CASRNKGRGYQPQHF.

This clone was counted a few times. The V gene is TRBV6-1, the J gene TRBJ1-1; 7 nucleotides line up with TRBD1. The CDR3 is 15 amino acids. With V trimmed by 2 bases and J by 1 base, 4 bases remained unmatched. The germline gives CDR1 MNHNS, CDR2 SASEGT. The CDR3 region has the DNA TGTGCCAGCAGTGAACAGGGGGTGGGGAACACTGAAGCTTTCTTT. Its protein is CASSEQGVGNTEAFF.

CDR3 sequence reads: CASSRSYSNQPQHF. Here the CDR3 DNA reads TGTGCCAGTAGTCGTAGCTATAGCAATCAGCCCCAGCATTTT. This chain uses TRBV19 with TRBJ1-5; D gene ambiguous. The CDR3 runs 14 residues. Germline values: CDR1 LNHDA, CDR2 SQIVND (reference sequence). V lost 5 bases and J lost 0, with 8 bases in between.

The gene calls are TRBV6-1 and TRBJ2-7; 10 bases are shared with TRBD1. The germline V gene encodes CDR1 MNHNS and CDR2 SASEGT. V was clipped by 6 bases and J by 2 bases; unmatched bases: 7. This CDR3 is 15 amino acids long. The CDR3 loop reads CASSTLGQGTYEQYF. The CDR3 DNA reads as TGTGCCAGCAGCACCCTGGGACAGGGGACCTACGAGCAGTACTTC.

The chain is built from TRBV28 and TRBJ1-1; D is possibly TRBD1 (5 bases). The length of the CDR3 is 16 residues. Per germline, CDR1 MDHEN and CDR2 SYDVKM. The germline V and J ends were trimmed by 4 bases and 0 bases, with 15 bases remaining between them. This CDR3 is CASSSPGQIMNTEAFF. The CDR3 DNA reads as TGTGCCAGCAGTTCCCCAGGGCAGATCATGAACACTGAAGCTTTCTTT.

V is TRBV12-5 and J is TRBJ2-7, with TRBD2 matching over 12 bases. The CDR3 runs 15 residues. V gave up 6 bases and J gave up 3 bases; unmatched junction bases: 6. The V gene's germline CDR1 is LGHNT and CDR2 FRNRAP. The CDR3 loop reads CASGGTSGPSYEQYF. DNA of the CDR3: TGTGCTAGTGGAGGGACTAGCGGGCCCAGCTACGAGCAGTACTTC.